The present T cell receptor beta chain was sequenced within a study of molecular identifiers for immune sequencing clone quantification. Study-wide results and limits: Among 850,000 to 1,000,000 naive cells, spiked Jurkat TCR RNA from a single cell was reportedly detectable.

Worth noting for this clonotype: The antigen is unknown. Since no conserved phenylalanine or tryptophan closes the CDR3, a read error is the likely cause.

Naive CD8 T cells, phenotype CD8+CD4-CCR7+CD45RA+, were sorted. TCRdb fed the PCR reads into MiXCR, producing one record per CDR3 protein. The data hold about 630,000 distinct CDR3 sequences, with roughly 23% observed a single time. Trimming shortened V by 5 bases and J by 3 bases, and 14 bases separated the two germline ends. CDR3 size: 15 residues. The germline CDR1 and CDR2 sequences are SGHTA and FQGNSA. The V gene is TRBV7-2, the J gene TRBJ2-1; weak D call: TRBD2 (6 bases). The sequence came from a human donor in good health. Some libraries in this study had Jurkat cell RNA spiked in. The sequencing sample was made of naive CD8+ T cells from blood, with Jurkat cell RNA spiked in. Sample subset: FACS-sorted CD8+CD4-CCR7+CD45RA+ naive T cells. CDR3 amino acids: CASSVDGSGYNEQFL. In DNA, the CDR3 is TGTGCCAGCAGCGTAGACGGGAGCGGCTACAATGAGCAGTTCCTC.